Each of the 22 T cell receptor beta chains below was sequenced from the same sample in a study of blood T cells in healthy people across ages. Primed by a sample-barcoded 5' primer and a J-beta primer mix, a second PCR proceeded for roughly 7 to 12 cycles. TCRdb re-called the 5' RACE reads with MiXCR, one entry per CDR3 protein. In the table there are 700,000 to 900,000 distinct CDR3 sequences, roughly 50% of which are singletons. Input material: blood. These TCRs come from a man at least 80 years old in good health.

V is TRBV20-1 and J is TRBJ2-7; D is unclear. Trimming stripped 3 bases from V and 7 bases from J, with 16 bases between. CDR3 size: 13 residues. The germline V gene encodes CDR1 DFQATT and CDR2 SNEGSKA (reference sequence). CDR3 coding DNA: TGCAGTGCTAGCCCATGGGCCTCCTTTGAGCAGTACTTC. This encodes CSASPWASFEQYF.

The chain has TRBV29-1 and TRBJ1-2; 9 bases map to TRBD1. V shed 6 bases and J 7 bases; nucleotides not matched to a gene: 6. The CDR3 covers 12 residues. Germline assignment: CDR1 SQVTM and CDR2 ANQGSEA. The CDR3 nucleotides are TGCAGCGTAACCGGGACAGGGACTGGCTACACCTTC. Translating gives CSVTGTGTGYTF.

A note on this clonotype: An end of the junction differs from the germline gene, which may be a read error. This rearrangement joins TRBV2 to TRBJ2-1; TRBD2 aligns across 7 bases. CDR3 length: 15 residues. The germline CDR1 and CDR2 sequences are SNHLY and FYNNEI. The CDR3 is CASEGRERGYKEQFF. The CDR3 bases are TGTGCCAGCGAGGGGCGGGAGCGGGGATACAAGGAGCAGTTCTTC. Drawing the rest from reference TRBV2 and TRBJ2-1, the complete variable domain is EPEVTQTPSHQVTQMGQEVILRCVPISNHLYFYWYRQILGQKVEFLVSFYNNEISEKSEIFDDQFSVERPDGSNFTLKIRSTKLEDSAMYFCASEGRERGYKEQFFGPGTRLTVL.

A few counts support this clonotype. The rearrangement uses TRBV29-1 and TRBJ2-1, with D tentatively TRBD1 (5 bases). This CDR3 is 12 amino acids long. CDR1 is SQVTM, CDR2 ANQGSEA, per germline. The V and J ends lost 4 bases and 7 bases respectively, with 11 bases between them. The CDR3 sequence is CSVVAGSNEQFF. In DNA form, the CDR3 reads TGCAGCGTTGTGGCAGGGTCGAATGAGCAGTTCTTC.

The rearrangement uses TRBV27 and TRBJ2-1; D ambiguous. Germline V lookup: CDR1 MNHEY, CDR2 SMNVEV (reference sequence). V was cut by 5 bases and J by 7 bases, with 12 bases left in between. The CDR3 length is 13 residues. CDR3 DNA sequence: TGTGCCAGCAGTCCGGCTAGTTGGAATGAGCAGTTCTTC. Translated: CASSPASWNEQFF.

The genes are TRBV20-1 and TRBJ2-7; 14 positions agree with TRBD2. The CDR3 consists of 17 residues. Per the germline V gene, CDR1 is DFQATT and CDR2 is SNEGSKA (reference sequence). After removal of 0 bases from V and 3 bases from J, the junction contained 7 bases not matched to a gene. CDR3: CSARDQTSGRALYEQYF. CDR3 coding DNA: TGCAGTGCTAGAGATCAGACTAGCGGGAGGGCCCTCTACGAGCAGTACTTC.

The rearrangement joins TRBV5-1 to TRBJ2-7, with TRBD1 as a possible D gene (6 bases). The CDR3 spans 13 residues. V was clipped by 3 bases and J by 0 bases, with 7 bases between them. Germline lookup yields CDR1 SGHRS and CDR2 YFSETQ. The CDR3 DNA reads as TGCGCCAGCAGCTGGGACATCTCCTACGAGCAGTACTTC. Protein sequence: CASSWDISYEQYF. Full variable domain (rest looked up from reference TRBV5-1 and TRBJ2-7): KAGVTQTPRYLIKTRGQQVTLSCSPISGHRSVSWYQQTPGQGLQFLFEYFSETQRNKGNFPGRFSGRQFSNSRSEMNVSTLELGDSALYLCASSWDISYEQYFGPGTRLTVT.

The V gene is TRBV24-1, the J gene TRBJ2-5, with D tentatively TRBD1 (5 bases). Matching the DNA end better, TRBJ2-7 makes the J call doubtful. Germline V gene data show CDR1 as KGHDR and CDR2 as SFDVKD. The CDR3 length is 13 residues. The CDR3 bases are TGTGCCACCAGTGACCCCAGGGTCCACGAGCAGTACTTC. Protein sequence: CATSDPRVHEQYF.

The rearrangement joins TRBV27 to TRBJ1-1, with TRBD1 matching 7 bases. After removal of 7 bases from V and 5 bases from J, the junction contained 13 bases not matched to a gene. The CDR3 totals 15 residues. CDR1 MNHEY and CDR2 SMNVEV come from the germline V gene (reference sequence). The DNA for the CDR3 is TGTGCCAGCACATCCCCTAGTAAGGGGGCGACTGAAGCTTTCTTT. Protein sequence: CASTSPSKGATEAFF.

The gene calls are TRBV28 and TRBJ1-2, with unresolved D. The V end lost 3 bases, the J end lost 8 bases, and 10 bases lay between the germline ends. CDR1 MDHEN and CDR2 SYDVKM come from the germline V gene. The CDR3 sequence is 12 residues long. The CDR3 here is CASSLPQIGYTF. The DNA for the CDR3 is TGTGCCAGCAGTTTGCCCCAGATAGGCTACACCTTC.

This chain uses TRBV7-7 with TRBJ2-5; D is perhaps TRBD2 (5 bases). Germline CDR1 and CDR2: SSHAT and FNYEAQ (reference sequence). Trimming left V 5 bases short and J 2 bases short, with 15 bases between. The CDR3 consists of 15 residues. CDR3 nucleotide sequence: TGTGCCAGCAGCCCCAGAACTAGTCCTCAAGAGACCCAGTACTTC. It is translated as CASSPRTSPQETQYF.

This chain uses TRBV27 with TRBJ2-5, with TRBD1 matching 8 bases. CDR3 size: 17 residues. The germline CDR1 and CDR2 sequences are MNHEY and SMNVEV (reference sequence). Trimming cost V 6 bases and J 11 bases; bases outside gene matches: 23. The CDR3 DNA is TGTGCCAGCAGCCCGTCCTCGGCCGGGACAGGCTACAATGAGCAGTACTTC. It is translated as CASSPSSAGTGYNEQYF.

This clonotype was observed a handful of times. This sequence joins TRBV15 and TRBJ2-7; possibly TRBD1 for D (6 bases). V lost 0 bases and J lost 2, with 11 bases in between. Germline loops: CDR1 LNHNV, CDR2 YYDKDF (reference sequence). The CDR3 extends over 15 amino acids. CDR3 sequence reads: CATSRDWTATYEQYF. The CDR3 region has the DNA TGTGCCACCAGCAGAGACTGGACAGCCACCTACGAGCAGTACTTC.

Of note for this clonotype: One end of the junction varies from germline; a read error may be responsible. CDR3 protein: CAGSYHLIQGNTEAFF. CDR3 coding DNA: TGTGCCGGCAGTTACCACCTGATTCAGGGGAACACTGAAGCTTTCTTT. The rearrangement links TRBV6-5 to TRBJ1-1; possibly TRBD1 for D (5 bases). The CDR3 length is 16 residues. In germline, CDR1 is MNHEY, CDR2 SVGAGI.

V gene TRBV6-6 combines with J gene TRBJ1-1; weak D call: TRBD1 (6 bases). V dropped 7 bases and J dropped 1 base, with 13 bases sitting between them. CDR1 and CDR2 (germline): MNHNY, SVGAGI (reference sequence). The CDR3 extends over 14 amino acids. Here the CDR3 DNA reads TGTGCCAGCACCAGAGGGGGTTGGAACACTGAAGCTTTCTTT. Translated: CASTRGGWNTEAFF.

The table lists this clonotype with a few counts. The chain combines TRBV7-2 with TRBJ1-5; D remains unclear. Germline-derived CDR1 and CDR2 are SGHTA and FQGNSA. The length of the CDR3 is 13 residues. V was trimmed by 8 bases and J by 2 bases, leaving 10 bases between them. Here the CDR3 DNA reads TGTGCCAGCGCGAGGCAGGGCAATCAGCCCCAGCATTTT. It is translated as CASARQGNQPQHF.

The chain has TRBV12-3 or TRBV12-4 and TRBJ2-1; D might be TRBD2 (6 bases). This CDR3 is built from 13 residues. V lost 6 bases, J lost 3 bases, and 9 bases lay in between. CDR3 sequence (DNA): TGTGCCAGCAGCACGGGACTCTACAATGAGCAGTTCTTC. Translation gives CASSTGLYNEQFF.

This chain connects TRBV20-1 to TRBJ2-1; D is unclear. The V end lost 0 bases, the J end lost 3 bases, and 15 bases lay between the germline ends. The germline V gene has CDR1 DFQATT and CDR2 SNEGSKA (reference sequence). This CDR3 has 16 amino acids. The DNA for the CDR3 is TGCAGTGCTAGAGATCGGTTCGTTGGCTTCTACAATGAGCAGTTCTTC. The encoded protein is CSARDRFVGFYNEQFF.

This chain uses TRBV7-2 with TRBJ1-1, with 7 positions matching TRBD1. This CDR3 has 14 amino acids. CDR1 is SGHTA, CDR2 FQGNSA, per germline. The V gene end was trimmed by 6 bases and the J gene end by 4 bases; junction bases not matched to a gene: 8. CDR3 DNA sequence: TGTGCCAGCAGATCAGGGGGAGGGAGCACTGAAGCTTTCTTT. Protein: CASRSGGGSTEAFF.

This clonotype was observed a handful of times. This chain uses TRBV21-1 with TRBJ2-7; the table calls TRBD1, which could not be checked here. TRBV21-1 is tagged as a pseudogene. The CDR3 extends over 12 amino acids. The DNA for the CDR3 is TGTGCCAGCACCTTGACCCTGGGCGAGCAGTACTTC. It encodes CASTLTLGEQYF.

The chain is built from TRBV5-1 and TRBJ2-3; weak D call: TRBD2 (6 bases). CDR1 and CDR2 from the germline V gene are SGHRS and YFSETQ. This CDR3 region has 15 residues. The germline V and J ends were trimmed by 2 bases and 14 bases, with 24 bases remaining between them. The CDR3 DNA is TGCGCCAGCAGCTTTTTGGGGGACTCGAAGAGATACGCGTATTTT. Translation gives CASSFLGDSKRYAYF.

V gene TRBV3-1 combines with J gene TRBJ2-3, with 11 nucleotides matching TRBD2. V was clipped by 5 bases and J by 14 bases; unmatched bases: 15. Germline V gene sequence: CDR1 LGHDT, CDR2 YNNKEL (reference sequence). The CDR3 is made up of 15 amino acids. CDR3: CASSTSGTSGRDAYF. The CDR3 DNA reads TGTGCCAGCAGCACATCCGGGACTAGCGGCAGAGACGCGTATTTT.